This TCR beta chain was captured by sequencing in a study of beta chain features in type 1 diabetes (dated by TCRdb to 2016 to 2019). In the study overall: Mean age, gender distribution, total cell number and subset yield did not differ between patients and healthy donors. A total of under 120,000,000 sorted cells were examined across all samples, and RNA yield correlated strongly with the number of cells per subset. Regulatory and stem cell-like memory subsets were isolated from only 8 patients and roughly eight healthy donors, whereas naive and central memory subsets came from all 30 or so donors. The study compared the TCRB repertoires of sorted circulating CD4+ T cell subsets in recently diagnosed type 1 diabetes patients with those in matched healthy donors.

What the research found in general, with its limitations: PCR may preferentially amplify shorter templates, but because patient and control samples were amplified and corrected together, any resulting skew would affect both groups equally. Naive, central memory and regulatory TCRB repertoires appeared to be more alike among patients than among healthy donors. Type 1 diabetes patients showed a moderate but significant shortening of TCRB CDR3 length in all four CD4+ subsets. At VDJ recombination sites, patients with type 1 diabetes made fewer insertions and deleted more nucleotides, a pattern implying thymic rearrangement abnormalities. Because small numbers of individuals were included in the HLA sub-analyses, any influence of HLA type on TCRB rearrangement was left unresolved. Sequencing cDNA rather than genomic DNA could over-represent highly expressing activated cells, although activation and CD3 levels did not differ between groups.

As to this clone: What this receptor recognizes is not known. Per-base qualities were not stored, and no clone one base away is much larger.

From each donor, a single peripheral blood sample of about 110 mL on average was drawn into heparinised tubes. A BD FACSAria II was used to sort naive, central memory, regulatory and stem cell-like memory CD4+ T cells with a panel that included CD45RO, CCR7, CD25, CD127, CD95 and CD27. All sorted populations exceeded 95% purity. PBMCs were isolated immediately by Lymphoprep density gradient centrifugation and stained directly without culture. So that batch effects would be minimized, each experiment stained and sorted samples in pairs, pairing one healthy donor with one patient. Trimming takes 6 bases off V and 4 bases off J; junction bases not matched to a gene: 10. Per the germline V gene, SGHRS is the CDR1 and YFSETQ is the CDR2. There are 15 amino acids in the CDR3, from cysteine to phenylalanine inclusive. The read is trimmed to its CDR3 DNA, 45 bases read in frame from base 1. The High Capacity cDNA Reverse Transcription Kit was used to reverse transcribe all of the isolated RNA, meaning that expressed TCRB transcripts were what got sequenced. Deep immunoSEQ sequencing was applied to naive, central memory and regulatory T cell samples, giving an average of roughly 3.5 million total reads per sample. Sorted cells were lysed in RLT buffer, and RNA was extracted using DNase-treated RNeasy Micro or Mini kits according to cell number. Each cell subset was processed separately to prevent cross-contamination, with patient and healthy donor samples processed together. The immunoSEQ multiplex PCR was used to amplify TCRB sequences from cDNA, generating 87-bp fragments that spanned the CDR3 region. Sequencing of the amplicons was done on the Illumina HiSeq platform. For the original study's pipeline: Synthetic template baselines were used to correct PCR bias computationally, reads within Hamming distance 2 were collapsed, and singletons that could not be merged were discarded. By aligning reads against IMGT, V, D and J genes, CDR3 length, and insertions or deletions at six rearrangement sites were assigned. Clonotype counts were normalized to sorted cell number within each subset before computing true diversity and Gini coefficients with the tcR R package. The overlap coefficient, calculated on TCRB nucleotide sequences, was used to measure repertoire sharing. TCRdb mirrors the immuneACCESS table, restricted to in-frame sequences. Some clones are absent from its copies; in checked studies, under half trace to an unresolved V gene, and the reason for the others is unknown. V and J calls and clone size are given by that table; D and trimming were obtained from the DNA. The sample yields 35,000 or so clones; 64% were counted once. In total, the top ten clones hold 2% to 2.5% of the sample.

Recombination connected TRBV5-1 to TRBJ2-1; 7 bases in the middle match TRBD1. This TCR came from a young woman in good health. Sequenced material: Tregs from blood. The sample's cell subset or site label, decoded: regulatory CD4+ T cells. The DNA reads as follows: TGCGCCAGCACCCTACTCGGGACAGCGTACAATGAGCAGTTCTTC. Its translation is CASTLLGTAYNEQFF. Extended through the reference TRBV5-1 and TRBJ2-1 proteins, this CDR3 yields the full variable domain: KAGVTQTPRYLIKTRGQQVTLSCSPISGHRSVSWYQQTPGQGLQFLFEYFSETQRNKGNFPGRFSGRQFSNSRSEMNVSTLELGDSALYLCASTLLGTAYNEQFFGPGTRLTVL.